The clone carrying this TCR beta chain was recorded at least ten times. Antigen: not known. The CDR3 runs to 14 residues. The germline V gene encodes CDR1 SQVTM and CDR2 ANQGSEA. The V and J ends lost 4 bases and 0 bases, in that order; junction bases with no gene match: 4. The data were taken from a study of response to subunit inactivated influenza vaccine. Study-wide results and limits: Every seasonal influenza vaccination brings in few new T cells, the authors suggested.

In TCRdb, the RT-PCR reads were re-called with MiXCR into one record per CDR3 protein. The table lists more than 700,000 distinct CDR3 sequences, roughly 20% of them singletons. Sequenced here: PBMCs from blood, sampled 5 days after vaccination. This clonotype was sampled from a man between 45 and 60 years old who received an inactivated influenza vaccine. V usage is TRBV29-1 and J usage is TRBJ2-3; 7 bases agree with TRBD1. This chain's CDR3 is CSVARTGSTDTQYF. In nucleotides, the CDR3 is TGCAGCGTTGCGCGGACAGGTAGCACAGATACGCAGTATTTT.